This TCR beta chain appears in the sequencing data of a study of technical replicates of blood from a few donors. CDR3 length: 14 residues. CDR1 MNHNS and CDR2 SASEGT come from the germline V gene. After removal of 5 bases from V and 8 bases from J, the junction contained 9 bases not matched to a gene. Profiled with immunoSEQ multiplex PCR; TCRdb holds only in-frame clones, not every one. The sample has 75,000 to 100,000 clones, around 94% seen once. The sample was T cells isolated from PBMCs. The sequence was obtained from a human donor in good health. The rearrangement joins TRBV6-1 to TRBJ1-2, with 9 bases lining up with TRBD1. The CDR3 coding sequence is TGTGCCAGCAGTAACAACAGGGGGCTCGGGGGCTACACCTTC. This codes for CASSNNRGLGGYTF.